This T cell receptor beta chain is from a study of blood T cell repertoires in COVID-19. Study-level background: From T cells, B-cell-depleted T cells, or PBMCs came the material, which was cDNA or gDNA.

Germline assignment: CDR1 SEHNR and CDR2 FQNEAQ (reference sequence). V gave up 4 bases and J gave up 0 bases; unmatched junction bases: 8. The CDR3 is made up of 17 amino acids. This table comes from immunoSEQ multiplex PCR, and its TCRdb copy is limited to in-frame clones, with some not included. The table includes under 75,000 clones, about 91% detected once. The sample comprised peripheral blood. The rearrangement joins TRBV7-9 to TRBJ1-3, with 8 bases fitting TRBD1. This clonotype was obtained from a man aged 45-65 years with active COVID-19. The CDR3 sequence is CASSSYRDRSSGNTIYF. The CDR3 DNA is TGTGCCAGCAGCTCGTACAGGGACAGGAGCTCTGGAAACACCATATATTTT.